Sequencing of this T cell receptor (beta chain) was carried out in a study of cytotoxic CD8 clonotypes in ibrutinib-treated CLL (dated by TCRdb to the early 2020s). Regarding the study in general: The cohort included approximately 15 treatment-naive and some twelve relapsed/refractory patients; about 18 were IGHV unmutated. Partial responses were observed in about 25 patients and complete responses in 2; after a median follow-up of around 64 months, remission was maintained in 14 patients and progression was observed in some 12. On average, each sample yielded around 270,000 productive templates and over 90,000 productive rearrangements. All remission and progressive disease samples were collected while patients were still receiving ibrutinib. Cryopreserved peripheral blood mononuclear cells were obtained before treatment, at response, and at either sustained remission or disease progression. Longitudinal samples were available for about 30% of the 86 trial participants. Response samples were taken after a median of roughly 12 months on treatment, ranging from roughly 6 to 36 months. Study-level results and caveats: Baseline clonality exceeded that of age-matched healthy donors and correlated strongly with circulating CD8+ T-cell counts. Sampling times were not matched between patients in sustained remission and patients whose disease was progressing, and lymph node repertoires were not examined. Clonality increased at ibrutinib response, stayed stable in sustained remission, and fell back toward baseline at progression. Public clonotypes were rare and either contracted or stayed stable during treatment, and the rise in clonality at ibrutinib response reflected the expansion of private clonotypes.

The time point label for this specimen denotes: progressive disease on ibrutinib. For TCR beta library preparation, roughly 2 micrograms of genomic DNA were extracted from the cryopreserved PBMCs. Longitudinal blood samples from CLL patients receiving ibrutinib monotherapy were subjected to high-throughput TCR beta sequencing. The patients took part in an open-label, single-center phase 2 trial of ibrutinib monotherapy. On a MiSeq, deep resolution sequencing aimed for a depth between 1 in 1 million and 1 in 200,000 T cells, with each clonotype covered approximately 9.2x on average. The immunoSEQ hsTCRB Kit was used to generate the TCR beta libraries. The study's processing was this. Data were analyzed with ImmunoSEQ Data Assistant and ImmunoSEQ Analyzer, with V, D and J genes assigned per IMGT definitions. Clonality, with values ranging from 0 to 1, was calculated as one minus the normalized Shannon entropy of productive rearrangement frequencies. Public clonotype analysis was restricted to overrepresented clonotypes comprising at least 0.05% of each patient's repertoire. About twelve repertoires from age-matched healthy donors, obtained from immuneACCESS, served as clonality controls. TCRdb re-hosts the immuneACCESS table, in-frame sequences only. Its copies lack some clones; in the studies checked, an unresolved V gene accounts for under half of them, and the cause for the rest is not known. The D gene and trimming were derived from the DNA, and the V and J assignments and clone size from that table. The sample table contains approximately 70,000 clones; only one count was recorded for around 84% of them. In total, the top ten clones hold roughly 7.5% of the sample.

Concerning this clone itself: Its antigen remains undetermined. One base away there is no much larger clone; base qualities are not given.

The material sequenced was PBMCs, taken at disease progression, from a patient treated with ibrutinib. This TCR was sampled from a human donor with chronic lymphocytic leukemia.

The CDR3 loop reads CASSLDIGQIEAFF. Here is the DNA: TGCGCCAGCAGCTTGGATATAGGACAAATCGAAGCTTTCTTT. This chain is built from TRBV5-1 and TRBJ1-1, with TRBD1 tentatively as D gene (5 bases match). Looking up the germline V gene yields CDR1 SGHRS and CDR2 YFSETQ. V loses 0 bases of germline sequence and J loses 8 bases, and the interval between the two ends is 14 bases. The CDR3 contains 14 residues, cysteine and phenylalanine counted. Only the CDR3 DNA stays, 42 bases, in frame from base 1.